These 5 T cell receptor beta chains were sequenced from one sample in a study of T cell changes during pregnancy in multiple sclerosis. Assay used: immunoSEQ multiplex PCR; TCRdb lists only in-frame clones, some missing. The sample shows around 63,000 clones, around 90% of them seen only once. Sequences were derived from peripheral blood, sampled after pregnancy. The receptor set was obtained from a female donor with multiple sclerosis, enrolled in a pregnancy study.

The chain employs TRBV10-2 and TRBJ2-7, with 10 bases identical to TRBD1. The length of the CDR3 is 17 residues. Losses at the gene ends were 7 bases for V and 7 bases for J; bases not matched to a gene: 19. The germline CDR1 and CDR2 sequences are WSHSY and SAAADI. CDR3 DNA: TGCGCCAGCACCGGAGGGACAGGGGCGAGTTTAGAGGGGGAGCAGTACTTC. Its protein product is CASTGGTGASLEGEQYF.

The J gene is TRBJ1-4, the V gene TRBV4-1; D uncertain. CDR3 length equals 13 residues. V was pared by 1 base and J by 13 bases, with 13 bases between. Germline CDR1 is MGHRA and CDR2 is YSYEKL. CDR3 coding DNA: TGCGCCAGCAGCCAAGGTGGAGTGCGGGGACTGTTTTTT. Translated, it gives CASSQGGVRGLFF.

The chain combines TRBV11-3 with TRBJ1-1; TRBD1 agrees at 7 bases. The trim removed 6 bases at V and 1 base at J, leaving 8 bases unmatched. The CDR3 contains 15 residues. Germline loops: CDR1 SGHNT, CDR2 YENEEA. The CDR3 coding sequence is TGTGCCAGCAGTAAAGGGACAGCTCAGAACACTGAAGCTTTCTTT. Translation gives CASSKGTAQNTEAFF.

This chain joins TRBV5-1 and TRBJ2-1; TRBD1 aligns across 8 bases. The CDR3 runs 15 residues. Germline V lookup: CDR1 SGHRS, CDR2 YFSETQ. The V segment lost 4 bases and the J segment 0 bases; nucleotides outside the gene matches: 3. CDR3 bases: TGCGCCAGCAGCCCGACAGGGGTCTCCTACAATGAGCAGTTCTTC. Amino acid sequence: CASSPTGVSYNEQFF.

The chain recombines TRBV28 with TRBJ1-2; TRBD1 agrees at 7 bases. The CDR3 loop spans 14 amino acids. V trimming: 4 bases; J trimming: 4 bases; junction bases outside the gene matches: 6. Germline V CDR1 and CDR2: MDHEN, SYDVKM. In nucleotides, the CDR3 is TGTGCCAGCAGTTGGGACAGCAAAGGCTATGGCTACACCTTC. This translates into CASSWDSKGYGYTF.